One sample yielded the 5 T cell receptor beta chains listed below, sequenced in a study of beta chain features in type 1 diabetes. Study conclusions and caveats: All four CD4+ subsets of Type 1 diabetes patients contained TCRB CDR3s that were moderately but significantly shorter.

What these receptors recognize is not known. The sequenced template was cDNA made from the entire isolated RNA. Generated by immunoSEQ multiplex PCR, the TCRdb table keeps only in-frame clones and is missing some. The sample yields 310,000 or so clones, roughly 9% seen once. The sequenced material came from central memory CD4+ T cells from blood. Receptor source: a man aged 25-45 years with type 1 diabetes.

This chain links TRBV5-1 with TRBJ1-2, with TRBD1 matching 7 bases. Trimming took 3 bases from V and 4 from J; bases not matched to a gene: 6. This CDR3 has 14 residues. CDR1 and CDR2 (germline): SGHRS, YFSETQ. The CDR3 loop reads CASSSGQRSYGYTF. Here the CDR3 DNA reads TGCGCCAGCAGCTCGGGACAGCGGAGCTATGGCTACACCTTC.

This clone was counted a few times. This chain's CDR3 is CSLTGHGYEQYF. In DNA form, the CDR3 reads TGCAGCTTGACAGGGCACGGGTACGAGCAGTACTTC. This sequence joins TRBV29-1 and TRBJ2-5; 7 nucleotides align to TRBD1. The J call may be in error: the DNA end matches TRBJ2-7 better. The V gene's germline CDR1 is SQVTM and CDR2 ANQGSEA. This CDR3 is built from 12 residues.

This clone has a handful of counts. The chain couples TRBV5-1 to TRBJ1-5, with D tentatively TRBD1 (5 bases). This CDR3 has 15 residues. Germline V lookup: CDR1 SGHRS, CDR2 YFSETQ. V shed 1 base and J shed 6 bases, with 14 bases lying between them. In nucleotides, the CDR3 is TGCGCCAGCAGCTTGACCGGAGACAGTGCTCAGCCCCAGCATTTT. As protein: CASSLTGDSAQPQHF.

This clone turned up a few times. The CDR3 region has the DNA TGTGCCAGCAGCTTAAATTCAGGGGGCGGAGAAAAACTGTTTTTT. The encoded protein is CASSLNSGGGEKLFF. The chain uses TRBV7-2 and TRBJ1-4; 8 positions agree with TRBD1. With 2 bases clipped from V and 8 bases from J, the junction kept 7 bases outside the gene matches. The CDR3 totals 15 residues. Germline CDR1 SGHTA, CDR2 FQGNSA. Filled out from reference TRBV7-2 and TRBJ1-4, the complete variable domain reads GAGVSQSPSNKVTEKGKDVELRCDPISGHTALYWYRQSLGQGLEFLIYFQGNSAPDKSGLPSDRFSAERTGGSVSTLTIQRTQQEDSAVYLCASSLNSGGGEKLFFGSGTQLSVL.

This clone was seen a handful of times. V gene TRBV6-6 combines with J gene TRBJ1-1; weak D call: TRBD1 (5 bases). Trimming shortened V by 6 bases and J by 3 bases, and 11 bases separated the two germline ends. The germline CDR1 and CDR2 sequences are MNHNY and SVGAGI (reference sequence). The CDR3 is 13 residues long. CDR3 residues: CASSLPGDTEAFF. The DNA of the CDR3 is TGTGCCAGCAGCCTCCCGGGGGACACTGAAGCTTTCTTT.